The clone carrying this T cell receptor beta chain has a count of ten or more. Each CDR3 protein gets one entry after TCRdb re-called the RT-PCR reads with MiXCR. The table shows fewer than 800,000 distinct CDR3 sequences, with approximately 14% occurring only once. CDR3 length equals 14 residues. CDR1 DFQATT and CDR2 SNEGSKA come from the germline V gene (reference sequence). Trimming at V came to 0 bases and at J to 1 base, leaving 1 base not matched to a gene. This sequence joins TRBV20-1 and TRBJ1-1; 8 bases match TRBD1. This clonotype was sampled from a female donor in good health, serving as a healthy control. The specimen was memory CD4+ T cells from blood. The CDR3 DNA sequence: TGCAGTGCTAGAGAGGACAGGGCGAACACTGAAGCTTTCTTT. It yields the protein CSAREDRANTEAFF.